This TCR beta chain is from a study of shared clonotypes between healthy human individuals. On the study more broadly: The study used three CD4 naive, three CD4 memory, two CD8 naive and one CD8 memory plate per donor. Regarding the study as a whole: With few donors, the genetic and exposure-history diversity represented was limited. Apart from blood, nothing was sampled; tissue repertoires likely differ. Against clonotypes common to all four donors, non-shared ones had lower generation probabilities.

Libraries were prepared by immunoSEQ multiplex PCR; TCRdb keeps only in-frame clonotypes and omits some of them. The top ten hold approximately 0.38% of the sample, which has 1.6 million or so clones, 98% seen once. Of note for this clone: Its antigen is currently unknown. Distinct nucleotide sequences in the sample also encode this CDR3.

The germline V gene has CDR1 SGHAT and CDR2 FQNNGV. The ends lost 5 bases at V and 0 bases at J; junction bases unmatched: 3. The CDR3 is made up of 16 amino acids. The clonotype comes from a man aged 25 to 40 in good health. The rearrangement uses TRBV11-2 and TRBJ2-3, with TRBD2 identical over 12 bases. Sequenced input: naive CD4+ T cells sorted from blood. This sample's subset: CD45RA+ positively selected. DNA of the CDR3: TGTGCCAGCAGCCTTGGACTAGCGGGAAGCACAGATACGCAGTATTTT. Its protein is CASSLGLAGSTDTQYF.